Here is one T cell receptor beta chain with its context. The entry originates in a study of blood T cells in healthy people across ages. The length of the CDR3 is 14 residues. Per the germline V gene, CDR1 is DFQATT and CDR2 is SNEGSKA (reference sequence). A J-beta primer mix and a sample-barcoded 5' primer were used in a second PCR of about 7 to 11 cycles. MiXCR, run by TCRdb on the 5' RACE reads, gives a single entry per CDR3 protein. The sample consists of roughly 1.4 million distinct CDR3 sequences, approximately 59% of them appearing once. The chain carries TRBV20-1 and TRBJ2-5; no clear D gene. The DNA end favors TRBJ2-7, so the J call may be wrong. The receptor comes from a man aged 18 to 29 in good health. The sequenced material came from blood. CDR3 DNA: TGCAGTGCTAGAGATTGGAAGATCTCCTACGAGCAGTACTTC. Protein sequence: CSARDWKISYEQYF.